This T cell receptor beta chain comes out of a study of cytomegalovirus exposure and HLA in healthy donors. The study, taken as a whole, reports: In vitro experiments confirmed that three CMV-associated chains were specific for CMV antigens. A later analysis showed that HLA-associated TCR beta chains had undergone more clonal expansion than equally common others. According to a later analysis, most TCR beta chains associated with CMV appeared HLA-restricted. A missense variant in DCLRE1C was later tied to TCR beta V- and J-gene trimming.

Per germline, CDR1 PRHDT and CDR2 FYEKMQ (reference sequence). V gave up 5 bases and J gave up 6 bases; unmatched junction bases: 13. The CDR3 has 17 residues. 13 Jbeta primers and 60 Vbeta primers were used for the PCR. The assay was immunoSEQ multiplex PCR, and TCRdb's table has in-frame clones only and misses some. The record lists some 120,000 clones, of which the ten most abundant hold about 6.8%. Concerning this clone itself: What it recognizes is unknown.

The sample consisted of PBMCs. This receptor was identified in a man in his forties in good health and CMV-seropositive. The J gene is TRBJ2-2, the V gene TRBV13; TRBD1 matches 9 bases. As DNA, the CDR3 is TGTGCCAGCAGCCTATCACTTAACAGGGGGCGGGCCGGGGAGCTGTTTTTT. Translated: CASSLSLNRGRAGELFF.